These T cell receptor beta chains were read from a single sample in a study of T cells after yellow fever vaccination. TCRdb re-called the 5' RACE reads with MiXCR, one entry per CDR3 protein. The table records several thousand distinct CDR3 sequences, more than 7.5% of them present only once. The sequences come from PBMCs, either bulk or a sorted T-cell subset (CD4+, CD8+, memory, or dextramer-sorted; not recorded which), collected 15 days after the yellow fever booster vaccination. The receptors derive from a man aged 25 to 40 who received the YFV17D yellow fever vaccine. The CDR3 runs from the conserved cysteine through the conserved F or W. Each record gives: V gene, D gene, clone size, J gene, CDR3 DNA, CDR3 protein. The D gene is left open where the match is weak. The size field is filled for only some rows; it gives once, few, many or a size class.

V gene: TRBV28
D gene: -
clone size: many
J gene: TRBJ1-2
CDR3 DNA: TGTGCCAGCACTTTACTCCTTTCCTATGGCTACACCTTC
CDR3 protein: CASTLLLSYGYTF

V gene: TRBV6-1
D gene: -
clone size: medium-sized
J gene: TRBJ1-1
CDR3 DNA: TGTGCCAGCAGTGGAGGAGCTAGTGACACTGAAGCTTTCTTT
CDR3 protein: CASSGGASDTEAFF

V gene: TRBV9
D gene: -
clone size: -
J gene: TRBJ2-5
CDR3 DNA: TGTGCCAGCATCGACCCGGCCGGGCTAGACACCCAGTACTTC
CDR3 protein: CASIDPAGLDTQYF

V gene: TRBV5-1
D gene: TRBD1
clone size: medium-sized
J gene: TRBJ2-1
CDR3 DNA: TGCGCCAGCAGATTAGCCGGGACAGGTTTCTACAATGAGCAGTTCTTC
CDR3 protein: CASRLAGTGFYNEQFF

V gene: TRBV12-3/TRBV12-4
D gene: -
clone size: -
J gene: TRBJ1-4
CDR3 DNA: TGTGCCAGCACCCAGGATACAACTAATGAAAAACTGTTTTTT
CDR3 protein: CASTQDTTNEKLFF

V gene: TRBV29-1
D gene: -
clone size: large
J gene: TRBJ2-7
CDR3 DNA: TGCAGCGTTGGTGTAAGCCAGGGGTACGAGCAGTACTTC
CDR3 protein: CSVGVSQGYEQYF

V gene: TRBV5-5
D gene: TRBD2
clone size: medium-sized
J gene: TRBJ2-1
CDR3 DNA: TGTGCCAGCAGCGTTCGAGCGGGGGGGGTTAACTACAATGAGCAGTTCTTC
CDR3 protein: CASSVRAGGVNYNEQFF

V gene: TRBV7-3
D gene: TRBD2
clone size: medium-sized
J gene: TRBJ2-7
CDR3 DNA: TGTGCCAGCAGTCTTAGCGGGAGTTCGGGGGAGCAGTACTTC
CDR3 protein: CASSLSGSSGEQYF

V gene: TRBV12-3/TRBV12-4
D gene: -
clone size: large
J gene: TRBJ2-2
CDR3 DNA: TGTGCCAGCAGTTTAAGTTGGAGGGCCGGGGAGCTGTTTTTT
CDR3 protein: CASSLSWRAGELFF

V gene: TRBV29-1
D gene: -
clone size: medium-sized
J gene: TRBJ2-6
CDR3 DNA: TGCAGCGCGGCAGCCGGAAGCTCTGGGGCCAACGTCCTGACTTTC
CDR3 protein: CSAAAGSSGANVLTF

V gene: TRBV6-1
D gene: -
clone size: medium-sized
J gene: TRBJ2-7
CDR3 DNA: TGTGCCAGCAGAGTCCACGGCGAGCAGTACTTC
CDR3 protein: CASRVHGEQYF

V gene: TRBV5-1
D gene: -
clone size: medium-sized
J gene: TRBJ2-3
CDR3 DNA: TGCGCCAGCAGCTTAAAAGATACCACAGATACGCAGTATTTT
CDR3 protein: CASSLKDTTDTQYF

V gene: TRBV20-1
D gene: -
clone size: medium-sized
J gene: TRBJ2-1
CDR3 DNA: TGCAGTGCCGCGACCCGGGCCAATGAGCAGTTCTTC
CDR3 protein: CSAATRANEQFF

V gene: TRBV6-5
D gene: -
clone size: medium-sized
J gene: TRBJ1-5
CDR3 DNA: TGTGCCAGCAGCCCCCAACAGGGCTCATTCCGGCCCCAGCATTTT
CDR3 protein: CASSPQQGSFRPQHF

V gene: TRBV7-9
D gene: -
clone size: medium-sized
J gene: TRBJ2-7
CDR3 DNA: TGTGCCAGCAGATCTGACCCGGAGGGGGGCGAGCAGTACTTC
CDR3 protein: CASRSDPEGGEQYF

V gene: TRBV3-1
D gene: -
clone size: medium-sized
J gene: TRBJ2-2
CDR3 DNA: TGTGCCAGCGCCTCTTACACCGGGGAGCTGTTTTTT
CDR3 protein: CASASYTGELFF

V gene: TRBV20-1
D gene: TRBD2
clone size: medium-sized
J gene: TRBJ2-3
CDR3 DNA: TGCAGTGCCATGCGTGCGGGAGGCACAGATACGCAGTATTTT
CDR3 protein: CSAMRAGGTDTQYF

V gene: TRBV5-1
D gene: -
clone size: medium-sized
J gene: TRBJ2-2
CDR3 DNA: TGCGCCAGCTCCCCGGATCGGACGGGAAAGAACACCGGGGAGCTGTTTTTT
CDR3 protein: CASSPDRTGKNTGELFF

V gene: TRBV2
D gene: -
clone size: many
J gene: TRBJ1-1
CDR3 DNA: TGTGCCAGCAATAGATTCGGCCGAATGAACACTGAAGCTTTCTTT
CDR3 protein: CASNRFGRMNTEAFF

V gene: TRBV12-3/TRBV12-4
D gene: TRBD1
clone size: few
J gene: TRBJ1-1
CDR3 DNA: TGTGCCTTCAGTTTAGGAATCCGGGACAGGGAAACGAACACTGAAGCTTTCTTT
CDR3 protein: CAFSLGIRDRETNTEAFF

V gene: TRBV20-1
D gene: -
clone size: medium-sized
J gene: TRBJ1-2
CDR3 DNA: TGCAGTGCTAGAGATGTTACAGGGAACTATGGCTACACCTTC
CDR3 protein: CSARDVTGNYGYTF

V gene: TRBV3-1
D gene: TRBD1
clone size: many
J gene: TRBJ1-2
CDR3 DNA: TGTGCCAGCAGCAGCCAGGACAGGGGCGATCTCCGCTACACCTTC
CDR3 protein: CASSSQDRGDLRYTF

V gene: TRBV6-5
D gene: -
clone size: medium-sized
J gene: TRBJ2-6
CDR3 DNA: TGTGCCAGCAGGCCACCGACTGGGGCCAACGTCCTGACTTTC
CDR3 protein: CASRPPTGANVLTF

V gene: TRBV4-3
D gene: TRBD2
clone size: medium-sized
J gene: TRBJ2-1
CDR3 DNA: TGCGCCAGCAGCCAAGATTCGGGGCGGGGGGAGCAGTTCTTC
CDR3 protein: CASSQDSGRGEQFF

V gene: TRBV4-3
D gene: TRBD2
clone size: medium-sized
J gene: TRBJ2-1
CDR3 DNA: TGCGCCAGCAGCCAGACTAGCGGGCTCAACAATGAGCAGTTCTTC
CDR3 protein: CASSQTSGLNNEQFF

V gene: TRBV5-1
D gene: -
clone size: medium-sized
J gene: TRBJ2-7
CDR3 DNA: TGCGCCAGCAGCAGCTTTACCAACTACGAGCAGTACTTC
CDR3 protein: CASSSFTNYEQYF

V gene: TRBV7-3
D gene: -
clone size: medium-sized
J gene: TRBJ2-1
CDR3 DNA: TGTGCCAGCAGCTTAACCACCGGGACCGAGCAGTTCTTC
CDR3 protein: CASSLTTGTEQFF

V gene: TRBV5-1
D gene: -
clone size: medium-sized
J gene: TRBJ2-2
CDR3 DNA: TGCGCCAGCAGCTTCAGACTAGAATTGGACGGGGAGCTGTTTTTT
CDR3 protein: CASSFRLELDGELFF

V gene: TRBV14
D gene: TRBD2
clone size: medium-sized
J gene: TRBJ2-7
CDR3 DNA: TGTGCCAGCAGCCAAGATCCGCGGAATAGCGGGAGCCACGAGCAGTACTTC
CDR3 protein: CASSQDPRNSGSHEQYF

V gene: TRBV10-3
D gene: -
clone size: medium-sized
J gene: TRBJ2-7
CDR3 DNA: TGTGCCATCAGCGCCTTTGAGCGCCTGACCTACGAGCAGTACTTC
CDR3 protein: CAISAFERLTYEQYF

V gene: TRBV13
D gene: -
clone size: many
J gene: TRBJ2-4
CDR3 DNA: TGTGCCAGCAGCTTAGGCCGAGCAGGGGTGGCCAAAAACATTCAGTACTTC
CDR3 protein: CASSLGRAGVAKNIQYF

V gene: TRBV10-3
D gene: TRBD2
clone size: medium-sized
J gene: TRBJ2-1
CDR3 DNA: TGTGCCATCAGTGAGACTAGCGGAACAAATGAGCAGTTCTTC
CDR3 protein: CAISETSGTNEQFF

V gene: TRBV5-6
D gene: TRBD2
clone size: medium-sized
J gene: TRBJ2-3
CDR3 DNA: TGTGCCAGCAGCCTCCCGAGACTAGCGGGGACCACAGATACGCAGTATTTT
CDR3 protein: CASSLPRLAGTTDTQYF

V gene: TRBV4-3
D gene: -
clone size: medium-sized
J gene: TRBJ2-6
CDR3 DNA: TGCGCCAGCAGCCAAGACATAGGGAACTCTGGGGCCAACGTCCTGACTTTC
CDR3 protein: CASSQDIGNSGANVLTF

V gene: TRBV12-2
D gene: -
clone size: -
J gene: TRBJ1-1
CDR3 DNA: TGTGCAAGTCGCTCTAAAATACAGGAGTACACTGAAGCTTTCTTT
CDR3 protein: CASRSKIQEYTEAFF

V gene: TRBV10-3
D gene: -
clone size: medium-sized
J gene: TRBJ1-3
CDR3 DNA: TGTGCCATCGATATCGGAGGGTACTCTGGAAACACCATATATTTT
CDR3 protein: CAIDIGGYSGNTIYF

V gene: TRBV12-3/TRBV12-4
D gene: -
clone size: medium-sized
J gene: TRBJ2-1
CDR3 DNA: TGTGCCAGCAGGTCCAATCTGGGTGAGCAGTTCTTC
CDR3 protein: CASRSNLGEQFF

V gene: TRBV11-2
D gene: TRBD2
clone size: few
J gene: TRBJ2-1
CDR3 DNA: TGTGCCAGCAGCTTAGACGGGGGCGCGGGACTAGGAGGAATGGGGCAGTTCTTC
CDR3 protein: CASSLDGGAGLGGMGQFF

V gene: TRBV7-2
D gene: TRBD1
clone size: medium-sized
J gene: TRBJ2-1
CDR3 DNA: TGTGCCAGCAGCTTAGCGGGGACAGGGTTCGACAATGAGCAGTTCTTC
CDR3 protein: CASSLAGTGFDNEQFF

V gene: TRBV5-4
D gene: TRBD2
clone size: many
J gene: TRBJ2-3
CDR3 DNA: TGTGCCACCAACACCCGGGACTACACAGATACGCAGTATTTT
CDR3 protein: CATNTRDYTDTQYF

V gene: TRBV3-1
D gene: TRBD2
clone size: medium-sized
J gene: TRBJ2-1
CDR3 DNA: TGTGCCAGCAGCGTCCAGCGGGAGGCCCCCTACAATGAGCAGTTCTTC
CDR3 protein: CASSVQREAPYNEQFF

V gene: TRBV27
D gene: TRBD1
clone size: medium-sized
J gene: TRBJ1-2
CDR3 DNA: TGTGCCAGCAGTTCAGGACAGGGGTTAAGTGGCTACACCTTC
CDR3 protein: CASSSGQGLSGYTF

V gene: TRBV7-2
D gene: TRBD2
clone size: many
J gene: TRBJ2-3
CDR3 DNA: TGTGCCAGCAGCTCGGGACTAGCCCCAGATACGCAGTATTTT
CDR3 protein: CASSSGLAPDTQYF

V gene: TRBV5-1
D gene: -
clone size: medium-sized
J gene: TRBJ2-2
CDR3 DNA: TGCGCCAGCAGCTTGCAGCGGGTGGAGACCGGGGAGCTGTTTTTT
CDR3 protein: CASSLQRVETGELFF

V gene: TRBV18
D gene: -
clone size: medium-sized
J gene: TRBJ2-7
CDR3 DNA: TGTGCCAGCTCACCGGTTAGGACAGTCTACGAGCAGTACTTC
CDR3 protein: CASSPVRTVYEQYF

V gene: TRBV7-2
D gene: -
clone size: medium-sized
J gene: TRBJ2-3
CDR3 DNA: TGTGCCAGCAGCTTATTGACTTACACAGATACGCAGTATTTT
CDR3 protein: CASSLLTYTDTQYF

V gene: TRBV3-1
D gene: TRBD2
clone size: medium-sized
J gene: TRBJ2-7
CDR3 DNA: TGTGCCAGCAGCCAAAGGATAGCGGGAGGGGCCTACGAGCAGTACTTC
CDR3 protein: CASSQRIAGGAYEQYF

V gene: TRBV5-6
D gene: TRBD2
clone size: medium-sized
J gene: TRBJ2-5
CDR3 DNA: TGTGCCAGCAGCCACCTCCCCTCTAGCGGGATTAACCCTAAAGAGACCCAGTACTTC
CDR3 protein: CASSHLPSSGINPKETQYF

V gene: TRBV7-8
D gene: -
clone size: many
J gene: TRBJ1-1
CDR3 DNA: TGTGCCAGCAGCTTAAAAACAGGGTCGAGACCCACTGAAGCTTTCTTT
CDR3 protein: CASSLKTGSRPTEAFF

V gene: TRBV29-1
D gene: -
clone size: medium-sized
J gene: TRBJ2-5
CDR3 DNA: TGCAGCGTTCATCCGGGGGAGACCCAGTACTTC
CDR3 protein: CSVHPGETQYF